Listed below are T cell receptor beta chains from one sample, sequenced in a study of shared clonotypes between healthy human individuals. Assay used: immunoSEQ multiplex PCR; TCRdb lists only in-frame clones, some missing. The sample holds roughly 1,500,000 clones, 98% seen once. The source material was naive CD4+ T cells sorted from blood. The receptors originated from a man aged 30-40 years in good health. The CDR3 runs from the conserved cysteine through the conserved F or W.

TRBJ2-7	TRBV9	CASSVRAGGPYEQYF
TRBJ2-2	TRBV9	CASSAGGGSNTGELFF
TRBJ2-3	TRBV18	CASSPNRGRSTYTQYF
TRBJ2-1	TRBV7-2	CASTGPKERQSSYNEQFF
TRBJ2-5	TRBV2	CASSEEVGRTQYF
TRBJ2-7	TRBV27	CASSPKPGTGSLSSYEQYF
TRBJ1-3	TRBV25-1	CASSELGAASGNTIYF
TRBJ2-7	TRBV5-5	CASSFLLGSYEQYF
TRBJ2-4	TRBV19	CASRLGGLHVAKNIQYF
TRBJ2-1	TRBV25-1	CASSGQRSYNEQFF
TRBJ2-7	TRBV2	CASRSHLRGGGGEQYF
TRBJ1-5	TRBV9	CASSITGINQPQHF
TRBJ2-7	TRBV19	CASSGGPYEQYF
TRBJ2-1	TRBV5-1	CASSLGFKDNEQFF
TRBJ2-7	TRBV7-2	CASSPRGQVLLGQYF
TRBJ2-3	TRBV19	CASSTKAGVADTQYF
TRBJ2-3	TRBV18	CASLINPNTQYF
TRBJ2-1	TRBV25-1	CASSTAGGSSYNEQFF
TRBJ2-7	TRBV5-4	CASSQDREREQYF
TRBJ2-1	TRBV5-4	CASSLGPPTGRGEQFF
TRBJ1-1	TRBV7-9	CASSRRELNTEAFF
TRBJ2-1	TRBV5-1	CASSQGTNTILQFF
TRBJ2-5	TRBV5-1	CASSQLLGVPETQYF
TRBJ1-4	TRBV28	CASSRTGVNEKLFF
TRBJ2-5	TRBV7-8	CASSPRVAGGTQYF
TRBJ2-1	TRBV29-1	CSGGGRQRSYNEQFF